These T cell receptor beta chains were read from a single sample in a study of memory CD4+ T cells and cytomegalovirus serostatus. Clones were sequenced by immunoSEQ multiplex PCR, and TCRdb holds only the in-frame ones, with some missing. The table lists some 41,000 clones, 79% of them singletons. The sample consisted of memory CD4+ T cells from blood. The source is an adult in good health and CMV-seronegative. Both conserved end residues are part of each CDR3. Each record gives: V gene, clone size, J gene, CDR3 protein. Expanded clones are given a class, and other clones once, few, many or no size at all.

v_call: TRBV9
clone_size: few
j_call: TRBJ1-1
cdr3_aa: CASSGGPTGGRTEAFF

v_call: TRBV4-1
clone_size: -
j_call: TRBJ1-6
cdr3_aa: CASSFKGHLNSPLHF

v_call: TRBV25-1
clone_size: few
j_call: TRBJ2-3
cdr3_aa: CASSEFGAGVTDTQYF

v_call: TRBV2
clone_size: -
j_call: TRBJ1-2
cdr3_aa: CASSPPSLTGAEGYTF

v_call: TRBV6-5
clone_size: -
j_call: TRBJ2-3
cdr3_aa: CASSYSGTEATDTQYF

v_call: TRBV2
clone_size: -
j_call: TRBJ1-6
cdr3_aa: CASKRQGLPDSPLHF

v_call: TRBV5-4
clone_size: -
j_call: TRBJ2-7
cdr3_aa: CASSPGGQWEQYF

v_call: TRBV7-2
clone_size: -
j_call: TRBJ2-7
cdr3_aa: CASSPGTGFHEQYF

v_call: TRBV4-1
clone_size: once
j_call: TRBJ1-1
cdr3_aa: CASSRTGQGGTEAFF

v_call: TRBV9
clone_size: once
j_call: TRBJ1-2
cdr3_aa: CASSVVNYGYTF

v_call: TRBV19
clone_size: once
j_call: TRBJ1-6
cdr3_aa: CASTRTWGNSPLHF

v_call: TRBV14
clone_size: few
j_call: TRBJ1-1
cdr3_aa: CASSQLGMNTEAFF

v_call: TRBV5-4
clone_size: -
j_call: TRBJ2-1
cdr3_aa: CASSLWSSNRNEQFF